This is a list of T cell receptor beta chains from one sample in a study of CD8 T cells in ankylosing spondylitis. A single record per CDR3 protein comes from TCRdb applying MiXCR to the 5' RACE reads. Of about 500,000 distinct CDR3 sequences in the sample, about 13% were seen once. Sequencing used blood, either unsorted or a sorted T cell fraction (not recorded which). The receptors were gathered from a male donor with ankylosing spondylitis. The CDR3 runs from the conserved cysteine through the conserved F or W. Each record gives: clone size, D gene, V gene, J gene, CDR3 DNA, CDR3 protein. D genes are given only for firm matches. Clone size is given for some rows only: seen once, a few or many times, or a class if the clone is expanded.

.	.	TRBV15	TRBJ2-1	TGTGCCACCAGCAGAGAGTGGCCAGACAATGAGCAGTTCTTC	CATSREWPDNEQFF
.	.	TRBV12-3/TRBV12-4	TRBJ1-4	TGTGCCAGCAGTCAAAGGGCTTATAATGAAAAACTGTTTTTT	CASSQRAYNEKLFF
.	.	TRBV24-1	TRBJ1-1	TGTGCCACCAGTGATCCTGGGTCCGGAGGAGGAGCTTTCTTT	CATSDPGSGGGAFF
.	.	TRBV20-1	TRBJ2-3	TGCAGTGCCAAAAGGCCGGGGGGCGCAGATACGCAGTATTTT	CSAKRPGGADTQYF
few	TRBD2	TRBV13	TRBJ2-1	TGTGCCAGCAGCTTAGCTCGGGGTAGCGGGTTCAATGAGCAGTTCTTC	CASSLARGSGFNEQFF
few	.	TRBV7-9	TRBJ1-1	TGTGCCAGCAGCTCCCAGGATCCAGATGAAGCTTTCTTT	CASSSQDPDEAFF
few	.	TRBV12-3/TRBV12-4	TRBJ2-1	TGTGCCAGCAGCCCCCCTTTGGCTATACGTGGTAAATGGGAGCAGTTCTTC	CASSPPLAIRGKWEQFF
many	.	TRBV4-2	TRBJ2-3	TGTGCCAGCAGCCGGGGACCGATTACAGATACGCAGTATTTT	CASSRGPITDTQYF
few	TRBD2	TRBV10-1	TRBJ2-2	TGCGCCAGCAGTGAACTAGCGGGAGGGCCTTACACCGGGGAGCTGTTTTTT	CASSELAGGPYTGELFF
.	.	TRBV30	TRBJ2-5	TGTGCCTGGAGTGTACGAGGACAAACAGAGACCCAGTACTTC	CAWSVRGQTETQYF
.	.	TRBV30	TRBJ1-1	TGTGCCTCTGACACGCTGAACACTGAAGCTTTCTTT	CASDTLNTEAFF
many	.	TRBV2	TRBJ2-2	TGTGCCAGCAGTGAAGATGGCCACCAGAACACCGGGGAGCTGTTTTTT	CASSEDGHQNTGELFF
.	TRBD2	TRBV2	TRBJ2-5	TGTGCCAGCAGTGATGGGCTAGCGGGAGGAGAGACCCAGTACTTC	CASSDGLAGGETQYF
few	.	TRBV19	TRBJ1-1	TGTGCCAGTAGCCCCGGGGGGAGCACTGAAGCTTTCTTT	CASSPGGSTEAFF
many	TRBD2	TRBV5-1	TRBJ2-1	TGCGCCAGCAGCTTCGAATTGGCGGGAGGGCCGGGCACCTACAATGAGCAGTTCTTC	CASSFELAGGPGTYNEQFF
few	TRBD2	TRBV5-1	TRBJ2-1	TGCGCCAGCAGCCTTAGCGGGAGGGCCTGGGAGCAGTTCTTC	CASSLSGRAWEQFF
many	TRBD1	TRBV4-2	TRBJ2-1	TGTGCCAGCAGCCATATACAGGGGAAGGGCAGGGATGAGCAGTTCTTC	CASSHIQGKGRDEQFF